Below, 28 T cell receptor beta chains from the same sample are listed, as sequenced in a study of blood T cell repertoires in COVID-19 (dated by TCRdb to the early 2020s). Libraries were made using the immunoSEQ multiplex PCR assay. TCRdb's version of the immuneACCESS table is confined to in-frame rearrangements and falls short of the full clone set. An unresolved V gene accounts for under half of the shortfall where checked; the remainder is of unknown origin. This sample gives more than 110,000 clones in total; over 70% of them show up just once. The ten most abundant clones make up 35% to 45% of the sample. The sequencing sample was made of peripheral blood. These receptors were taken from a human donor in a cohort sampled during active COVID-19.

The chain carries TRBV4-2 and TRBJ1-5; D possibly corresponds to TRBD1 (5 bases). The CDR3 loop spans 14 amino acids. Germline assignment: CDR1 LGHNA and CDR2 YNFKEQ. The V end lost 1 base, the J end lost 4 bases, and 8 bases lay between the germline ends. The CDR3 DNA follows: TGTGCCAGCAGCCAAGGCCAGGGTAATCAGCCCCAGCATTTT. Protein: CASSQGQGNQPQHF.

This chain uses TRBV7-3 with TRBJ2-1; 9 nucleotides line up with TRBD2. The CDR3 consists of 17 residues. Per the germline V gene, CDR1 is SGHTA and CDR2 is FQGTGA. V was clipped by 8 bases and J by 6 bases; unmatched bases: 17. The CDR3 DNA reads TGTGCCAGCGGTAGCGGGACTAGCTTCTTTTCGAGCAATGAGCAGTTCTTC. Translation: CASGSGTSFFSSNEQFF.

The chain has TRBV7-7 and TRBJ2-1, with D maybe TRBD2 (5 bases). CDR3 length: 15 residues. V was trimmed by 4 bases and J by 1 base, leaving 11 bases between them. Germline CDR1 reads SSHAT; CDR2 reads FNYEAQ (reference sequence). The CDR3 coding sequence is TGTGCCAGCAGCTGGGGTGAGGGTTCCTACAATGAGCAGTTCTTC. Its protein product is CASSWGEGSYNEQFF.

The chain is built from TRBV18 and TRBJ2-3; D ambiguous. With 4 bases removed from V and 1 base from J, the gap between germline ends came to 6 bases. CDR1 is KGHSH, CDR2 LQKENI, per germline. The CDR3 contains 13 residues. The CDR3, as DNA: TGTGCCAGCTCACAGACTCGCACAGATACGCAGTATTTT. Translation gives CASSQTRTDTQYF.

The chain recombines TRBV3-1 (or the pseudogene TRBV3-2) with TRBJ1-1; D not certain. Germline assignment: CDR1 LGHDT and CDR2 YNNKEL (reference sequence). This CDR3 is 15 amino acids long. V was clipped by 4 bases and J by 1 base, with 13 bases between them. DNA of the CDR3: TGTGCCAGCAGCCCCCGACTGGAAGCGAACACTGAAGCTTTCTTT. Translating gives CASSPRLEANTEAFF.

The V gene is TRBV25-1, the J gene TRBJ2-3; maybe TRBD2 (5 bases). Germline CDR1 and CDR2: MGHDK and SYGVNS. The CDR3 length is 14 residues. The V gene lost 4 bases and the J gene lost 2 bases, with 10 bases spanning the gap. The CDR3 loop reads CASSGEGLTDTQYF. The CDR3 coding sequence is TGTGCCAGCAGTGGAGAGGGCCTCACAGATACGCAGTATTTT.

This clone came up a few times. The chain links TRBV2 to TRBJ1-2; D possibly corresponds to TRBD1 (6 bases). Trimming removed 3 bases from V and 6 bases from J, with 17 bases in between. Germline V CDR1 and CDR2: SNHLY, FYNNEI. The CDR3 spans 15 residues. The CDR3 sequence is CASSEVPGGKDGYTF. CDR3 nucleotide sequence: TGTGCCAGCAGTGAGGTCCCGGGGGGCAAGGATGGCTACACCTTC.

This chain joins TRBV7-2 and TRBJ2-1; possibly TRBD2 for D (6 bases). This CDR3 is built from 17 residues. Per germline, CDR1 SGHTA and CDR2 FQGNSA. Between the trimmed V and J ends, which lost 5 bases and 0 bases, there was a span of 17 bases. The CDR3: CASSLGGGESSYNEQFF. The CDR3 DNA sequence: TGTGCCAGCAGCCTCGGAGGCGGGGAGAGCTCCTACAATGAGCAGTTCTTC.

This clone was observed once. The V call is TRBV30, the J call TRBJ1-1; D remains ambiguous. CDR3 size: 15 residues. Germline loops: CDR1 GTSNPN, CDR2 SVGIG (reference sequence). Deletions cut 0 bases from V and 3 bases from J, with 14 bases between. The CDR3 DNA follows: TGTGCCTGGAGTGTAGGCAGGCTCGGGGACACTGAAGCTTTCTTT. It codes for CAWSVGRLGDTEAFF.

The chain couples TRBV7-2 to TRBJ1-4; D remains unclear. This CDR3 comprises 16 residues. The germline V gene encodes CDR1 SGHTA and CDR2 FQGNSA. V lost 3 bases and J lost 3, with 14 bases in between. The CDR3 sequence: CASSFTSAVANEKLFF. DNA for the CDR3: TGTGCCAGCAGCTTCACTTCGGCGGTTGCTAATGAAAAACTGTTTTTT.

This chain connects TRBV7-3 to TRBJ2-2; 7 positions match TRBD1. The CDR3 is made up of 14 amino acids. CDR1 and CDR2 from the germline V gene are SGHTA and FQGTGA. V lost 5 bases, J lost 5 bases, and 5 bases stayed unmatched. In DNA, the CDR3 is TGTGCCAGCAGCACCGGACAGGCGACCGGGGAGCTGTTTTTT. This sequence encodes CASSTGQATGELFF.

The J gene is TRBJ1-1, the V gene TRBV5-6; TRBD1 aligns across 10 bases. The CDR3 has 16 residues. The germline CDR1 and CDR2 sequences are SGHDT and YYEEEE. The J segment lost 2 bases and the V segment lost 3 bases, leaving 7 bases of the junction unmatched. In nucleotides, the CDR3 is TGTGCCAGCAGCTCCCGGGACAGGGGCCTCAACACTGAAGCTTTCTTT. Translation: CASSSRDRGLNTEAFF.

There are a few counts of this clone. J is TRBJ2-1 and V is TRBV12-5; TRBD2 aligns across 10 bases. After removal of 1 base from V and 7 bases from J, the junction contained 7 bases not matched to a gene. CDR1 and CDR2 from the germline V gene are LGHNT and FRNRAP. The length of the CDR3 is 16 residues. CDR3 loop: CASGLARTSGINEQFF. The DNA of the CDR3 is TGTGCTAGTGGTTTGGCACGCACTAGCGGGATAAATGAGCAGTTCTTC.

V is TRBV4-3 and J is TRBJ1-2; no definite D call. CDR1 is LGHNA, CDR2 YSLEER, per germline. The CDR3 spans 16 residues. The germline V and J ends were trimmed by 0 bases and 8 bases, with 19 bases remaining between them. The CDR3 DNA reads as TGCGCCAGCAGCCAAGAGGTGATCGTAGGTGCGGGCGGCTACACCTTC. Its protein product is CASSQEVIVGAGGYTF.

This chain connects TRBV11-2 to TRBJ1-1; TRBD1 might be the D (6 bases). CDR1 and CDR2 (germline): SGHAT, FQNNGV. The V gene lost 3 bases and the J gene lost 1 base, with 6 bases spanning the gap. CDR3 length equals 13 residues. The CDR3 sequence: CASSLDRNTEAFF. The CDR3 bases are TGTGCCAGCAGCTTGGACAGGAACACTGAAGCTTTCTTT.

This clone was observed a single time. This chain connects TRBV19 to TRBJ1-5; 7 bases match TRBD1. Looked up from germline, CDR1 is LNHDA and CDR2 is SQIVND (reference sequence). The V and J ends lost 7 bases and 2 bases, in that order; junction bases with no gene match: 5. CDR3 length equals 14 residues. The CDR3 spells CASKTGQGNQPQHF. Written as DNA, the CDR3 is TGTGCCAGTAAGACTGGACAGGGCAATCAGCCCCAGCATTTT.

This chain connects TRBV28 to TRBJ2-1; 7 bases line up with TRBD1. CDR3 size: 14 residues. V gave up 2 bases and J gave up 7 bases; unmatched junction bases: 5. CDR1 is MDHEN, CDR2 SYDVKM, per germline. This chain's CDR3 is CASSLTPTGNEQFF. Here the CDR3 DNA reads TGTGCCAGCAGTTTAACCCCGACAGGGAATGAGCAGTTCTTC.

This chain links TRBV7-2 with TRBJ1-2; TRBD1 might be the D (6 bases). With 2 bases removed from V and 8 bases from J, the gap between germline ends came to 18 bases. The CDR3 totals 15 residues. Germline V gene sequence: CDR1 SGHTA, CDR2 FQGNSA. The chain's CDR3 is CASSLFSAGARGYTF. CDR3 sequence (DNA): TGTGCCAGCAGCTTATTTTCGGCGGGGGCGCGAGGCTACACCTTC.

The chain couples TRBV5-4 to TRBJ1-1; maybe TRBD1 (5 bases). The CDR3 has 13 residues. The V gene lost 5 bases and the J gene lost 8 bases, with 16 bases spanning the gap. CDR1 and CDR2 (germline): SGHNT, YYREEE (reference sequence). The CDR3 DNA follows: TGTGCCAGCAGTACACGAAGCCGGACAGAAGCTTTCTTT. Translation gives CASSTRSRTEAFF.

The CDR3 loop reads CASSPREGAESLHF. The DNA of the CDR3 is TGTGCCAGCAGCCCCCGGGAGGGTGCGGAGTCCCTCCACTTT. This sequence joins TRBV11-3 and TRBJ1-6, with unresolved D. Germline V CDR1 and CDR2: SGHNT, YENEEA. The V end lost 5 bases, the J end lost 14 bases, and 19 bases lay between the germline ends. The CDR3 extends over 14 amino acids.

V gene TRBV18 combines with J gene TRBJ2-1; 12 bases map to TRBD1. The CDR3 runs to 16 residues. Germline trimming cut 6 bases from V and 10 bases from J; bases unmatched to any gene: 13. Germline V lookup: CDR1 KGHSH, CDR2 LQKENI. DNA for the CDR3: TGTGCCAGCTCGCCCAGACGGGACAGGGGGCCTAGGGAGCAGTTCTTC. The encoded protein is CASSPRRDRGPREQFF.

The chain carries TRBV5-4 and TRBJ1-4; maybe TRBD1 (5 bases). The CDR3 is made up of 16 amino acids. Germline assignment: CDR1 SGHNT and CDR2 YYREEE (reference sequence). Deletions cut 1 base from V and 7 bases from J, with 17 bases between. The CDR3 DNA is TGTGCCAGCAGCTTGCGGCTGGTGGGGCGACGTGAAAAACTGTTTTTT. Amino acid sequence: CASSLRLVGRREKLFF. Variable domain in full (rest from reference TRBV5-4 and TRBJ1-4): ETGVTQSPTHLIKTRGQQVTLRCSSQSGHNTVSWYQQALGQGPQFIFQYYREEENGRGNFPPRFSGLQFPNYSSELNVNALELDDSALYLCASSLRLVGRREKLFFGSGTQLSVL.

The chain carries TRBV7-9 and TRBJ2-2; 12 bases are a match to TRBD2. This CDR3 region has 17 residues. Germline CDR1 SEHNR, CDR2 FQNEAQ (reference sequence). Trimming cost V 5 bases and J 4 bases; bases outside gene matches: 8. CDR3 in amino acids: CASSDTSGRSRTGELFF. The CDR3 region has the DNA TGTGCCAGCAGCGATACTAGCGGGAGGTCGCGCACCGGGGAGCTGTTTTTT.

This rearrangement joins TRBV28 to TRBJ2-1; 13 nucleotides agree with TRBD2. Germline assignment: CDR1 MDHEN and CDR2 SYDVKM. V lost 5 bases to trimming and J lost 10 bases; unmatched junction nucleotides: 11. The length of the CDR3 is 16 residues. The CDR3 here is CASSPPGLAGRMEQFF. CDR3 nucleotides: TGTGCCAGCAGTCCACCGGGACTAGCGGGAAGAATGGAGCAGTTCTTC.

The V gene is TRBV19, the J gene TRBJ1-3, with D tentatively TRBD1 (6 bases). Deletions cut 10 bases from V and 4 bases from J, with 17 bases between. The CDR3 runs to 14 residues. Germline V gene lookup returns CDR1 LNHDA and CDR2 SQIVND (reference sequence). DNA for the CDR3: TGTGCCACCAGGGTGCAGGGGTCGGGAAACACCATATATTTT. Translating gives CATRVQGSGNTIYF. The variable domain in full, with the rest retrieved from reference TRBV19 and TRBJ1-3, is DGGITQSPKYLFRKEGQNVTLSCEQNLNHDAMYWYRQDPGQGLRLIYYSQIVNDFQKGDIAEGYSVSREKKESFPLTVTSAQKNPTAFYLCATRVQGSGNTIYFGEGSWLTVV.

V gene TRBV19 combines with J gene TRBJ2-3; 7 positions agree with TRBD2. The CDR3 runs 15 residues. Germline V gives CDR1 LNHDA, CDR2 SQIVND (reference sequence). The V segment lost 4 bases and the J segment 2 bases; nucleotides outside the gene matches: 6. The CDR3 reads CASSTPSGNTDTQYF. CDR3 sequence (DNA): TGTGCCAGTAGTACCCCGAGCGGGAACACAGATACGCAGTATTTT.

The chain has TRBV3-1 (or the pseudogene TRBV3-2) and TRBJ2-2; 7 bases are a match to TRBD1. Germline CDR1 is LGHDT and CDR2 is YNNKEL (reference sequence). V shed 4 bases, J shed 1 base, and the junction held 9 bases outside the gene matches. The CDR3 has 17 amino acids. The CDR3 sequence is CASSPIRRTGNTGELFF. In nucleotides, the CDR3 is TGTGCCAGCAGCCCCATAAGGCGGACAGGGAACACCGGGGAGCTGTTTTTT.

The V and J genes are TRBV7-9 and TRBJ2-1; D perhaps matches TRBD2 (5 bases). Germline-derived CDR1 and CDR2 are SEHNR and FQNEAQ (reference sequence). Between the trimmed V and J ends, which lost 3 bases and 5 bases, there was a span of 11 bases. This CDR3 has 14 amino acids. The CDR3 sequence is CASSFWTLDNEQFF. CDR3 bases: TGTGCCAGCAGCTTCTGGACTCTTGACAATGAGCAGTTCTTC. Drawing the rest from reference TRBV7-9 and TRBJ2-1, the complete variable domain is DTGVSQNPRHKITKRGQNVTFRCDPISEHNRLYWYRQTLGQGPEFLTYFQNEAQLEKSRLLSDRFSAERPKGSFSTLEIQRTEQGDSAMYLCASSFWTLDNEQFFGPGTRLTVL.